A single sample is the source of the 3 T cell receptor beta chains below, sequenced in a study of beta chain features in type 1 diabetes. cDNA synthesis used the whole RNA isolate, giving expressed TCRB sequences. TCRdb keeps only in-frame clones here, not all; method: immunoSEQ multiplex PCR. The repertoire has 500,000 to 850,000 clones, around 15% of them found once; the top ten carry roughly 0.04%. For these receptors, no antigen is known. Findings of the study overall: In every one of the four CD4+ subsets, TCRB CDR3s were moderately but significantly shorter in Type 1 diabetes patients.

The sequenced sample was naive CD4+ T cells from blood. The receptors stem from a man younger than 30 with type 1 diabetes.

This rearrangement joins TRBV28 to TRBJ2-4, with D perhaps TRBD1 (6 bases). CDR3 length: 15 residues. CDR1 is MDHEN and CDR2 is SYDVKM in the germline V gene. Trimming left V 5 bases short and J 0 bases short, with 11 bases between. The CDR3 DNA sequence: TGTGCCAGCAGTCCGGACAGCCTAGCCAAAAACATTCAGTACTTC. Its translation: CASSPDSLAKNIQYF.

This clone has more than one count but fewer than ten. The V gene is TRBV30, the J gene TRBJ1-4; tentative D call: TRBD1 (6 bases). The CDR3 has 14 residues. From germline, CDR1 is GTSNPN and CDR2 SVGIG (reference sequence). V was clipped by 3 bases and J by 4 bases, with 12 bases between them. The CDR3 DNA reads TGTGCCTGGAGGCGGACAGTCTTTAATGAAAAACTGTTTTTT. It specifies CAWRRTVFNEKLFF.

This clone was counted a few times. The rearrangement joins TRBV4-3 to TRBJ1-5; a weak D match, TRBD1 (5 bases). The germline gives CDR1 LGHNA, CDR2 YSLEER. The CDR3 is 14 amino acids. The germline V and J ends were trimmed by 0 bases and 4 bases, with 7 bases remaining between them. CDR3 nucleotides: TGCGCCAGCAGCCAAGACCCAGGGAATCAGCCCCAGCATTTT. This codes for CASSQDPGNQPQHF.